These 8 T cell receptor beta chains originate from one sample sequenced in a study of OX40 agonist ivuxolimab in advanced cancers. Library preparation used the immunoSEQ multiplex PCR assay. The table was pulled from immuneACCESS by TCRdb, which kept in-frame rearrangements only. Such tables lose some clones; where checked, under half of the loss comes from unresolved V genes, and the rest has no known cause. Counted in this sample were tens of thousands of clones; 65% to 85% of them appeared once. The ten largest make up around 21% of the sample. Specimen: CD4+ or CD8+ T cells sorted from blood, collected in a trial of the OX40 agonist ivuxolimab. Receptors originate from an adult with an advanced solid tumor such as melanoma, head and neck, liver or kidney cancer.

V is TRBV7-6 and J is TRBJ1-6, with a weak D call TRBD1 (6 bases). This CDR3 is built from 15 residues. Trimming removed 3 bases at V and 5 bases at J, with 11 bases between. Looked up from germline, CDR1 is SGHVS and CDR2 is FNYEAQ. CDR3 loop: CASSFGQRHNSPLHF. The CDR3, as DNA: TGTGCCAGCAGCTTTGGACAGCGACATAATTCACCCCTCCACTTT.

This chain links TRBV6-1 with TRBJ1-2, with D possibly TRBD1 on 5 matching bases. The V end was cut by 8 bases, the J end by 8 bases, with 15 bases between. Germline assignment: CDR1 MNHNS and CDR2 SASEGT. The CDR3 spans 12 residues. CDR3: CASAGGGWGYTF. The DNA for the CDR3 is TGTGCCAGCGCTGGCGGGGGATGGGGCTACACCTTC.

The chain couples TRBV4-2 to TRBJ2-2; D is ambiguous. CDR3 length: 16 residues. CDR1 and CDR2 from the germline V gene are LGHNA and YNFKEQ. V lost 1 base and J lost 2, with 11 bases in between. The CDR3 here is CASSQGEFLNTGELFF. DNA for the CDR3: TGTGCCAGCAGCCAAGGAGAGTTCCTCAACACCGGGGAGCTGTTTTTT.

V usage is TRBV5-3 and J usage is TRBJ1-5; D may be TRBD1 (5 bases). TRBV5-3 is reported as an ORF; its role is uncertain. This CDR3 region has 18 residues. The V end was cut by 0 bases, the J end by 1 base, with 17 bases between. CDR3 bases: TGTGCCAGAAGCTTGGACTCTCGAGGGGCCTCGAGCAATCAGCCCCAGCATTTT. Its protein product is CARSLDSRGASSNQPQHF.

The chain joins TRBV7-6 to TRBJ2-2; no firm D call. Germline V lookup: CDR1 SGHVS, CDR2 FNYEAQ. V shed 3 bases and J shed 1 base, with 6 bases lying between them. This CDR3 is 14 amino acids long. This CDR3 is CASSFKVNTGELFF. The CDR3 region has the DNA TGTGCCAGCAGCTTTAAGGTGAACACCGGGGAGCTGTTTTTT.

This rearrangement joins TRBV28 to TRBJ1-5, with D hard to call. The germline CDR1 and CDR2 sequences are MDHEN and SYDVKM. The CDR3 length is 14 residues. The ends were cut back, 2 bases at V and 7 bases at J, with 12 bases in the middle. This CDR3 is CASSLALGGQPQHF. In DNA, the CDR3 is TGTGCCAGCAGTTTAGCCCTAGGTGGGCAGCCCCAGCATTTT.

The rearrangement joins TRBV28 to TRBJ1-3; D not certain. Trimming took off 3 bases at V and 0 bases at J, with 9 bases between the two ends. This CDR3 is built from 15 residues. Germline V gene data show CDR1 as MDHEN and CDR2 as SYDVKM. CDR3 DNA: TGTGCCAGCAGTTTTGGTGACTCCTCTGGAAACACCATATATTTT. This encodes CASSFGDSSGNTIYF.

This rearrangement joins TRBV6-1 to TRBJ2-7; D is perhaps TRBD2 (6 bases). This CDR3 spans 13 amino acids. Germline lookup yields CDR1 MNHNS and CDR2 SASEGT. Trimming took 5 bases from V and 3 from J, leaving 11 bases between them. The DNA of the CDR3 is TGTGCCAGCAGTTCCGGGAGACTCTACGAGCAGTACTTC. This translates into CASSSGRLYEQYF.